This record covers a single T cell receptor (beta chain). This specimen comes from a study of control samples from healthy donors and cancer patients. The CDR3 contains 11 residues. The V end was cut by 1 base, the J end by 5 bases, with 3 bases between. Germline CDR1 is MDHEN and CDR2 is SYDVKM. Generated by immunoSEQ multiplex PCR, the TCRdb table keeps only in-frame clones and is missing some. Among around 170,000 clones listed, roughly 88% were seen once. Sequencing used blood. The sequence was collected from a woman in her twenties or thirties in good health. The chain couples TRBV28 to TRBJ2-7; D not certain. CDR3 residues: CASSLSNEQYF. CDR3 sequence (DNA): TGTGCCAGCAGTTTATCTAACGAGCAGTACTTC. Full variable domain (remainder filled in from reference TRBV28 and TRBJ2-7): DVKVTQSSRYLVKRTGEKVFLECVQDMDHENMFWYRQDPGLGLRLIYFSYDVKMKEKGDIPEGYSVSREKKERFSLILESASTNQTSMYLCASSLSNEQYFGPGTRLTVT.